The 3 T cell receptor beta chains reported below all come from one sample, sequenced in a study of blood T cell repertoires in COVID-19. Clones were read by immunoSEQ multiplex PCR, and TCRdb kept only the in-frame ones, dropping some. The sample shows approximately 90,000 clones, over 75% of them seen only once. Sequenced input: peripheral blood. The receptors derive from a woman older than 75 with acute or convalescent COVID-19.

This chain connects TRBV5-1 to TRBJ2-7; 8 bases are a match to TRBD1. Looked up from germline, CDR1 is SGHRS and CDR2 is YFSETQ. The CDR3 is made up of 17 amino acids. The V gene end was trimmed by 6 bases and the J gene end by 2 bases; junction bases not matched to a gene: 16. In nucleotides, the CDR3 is TGCGCCAGCAACTTCGGGACAGGCTCAACAGGCCCCTACGAGCAGTACTTC. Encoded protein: CASNFGTGSTGPYEQYF.

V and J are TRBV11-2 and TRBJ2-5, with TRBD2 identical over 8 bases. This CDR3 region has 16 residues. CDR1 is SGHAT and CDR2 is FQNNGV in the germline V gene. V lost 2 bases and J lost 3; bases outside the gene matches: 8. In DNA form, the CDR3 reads TGTGCCAGCAGCTTAAGGGGTAGCGGGGTCAAAGAGACCCAGTACTTC. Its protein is CASSLRGSGVKETQYF.

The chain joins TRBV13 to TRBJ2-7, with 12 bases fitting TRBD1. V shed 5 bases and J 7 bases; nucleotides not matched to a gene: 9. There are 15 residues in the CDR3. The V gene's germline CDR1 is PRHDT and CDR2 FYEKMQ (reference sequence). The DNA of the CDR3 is TGTGCCAGCAGCCCGACGGGACAGGGGGCGCAAGAGCAGTACTTC. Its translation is CASSPTGQGAQEQYF.